This T cell receptor beta chain appears in the sequencing data of a study of blood T cells in healthy people across ages. A second PCR of roughly 7 to 11 cycles used a sample-barcoded 5' primer and a J-beta primer mix. From the 5' RACE reads, TCRdb called clonotypes with MiXCR, one entry per CDR3 protein. There are 2 million or so distinct CDR3 sequences in the sample; about 50% occur only once, and less than 2.5% lies in the top ten. Looked up from germline, CDR1 is DFQATT and CDR2 is SNEGSKA (reference sequence). CDR3 length: 13 residues. The V and J ends lost 2 bases and 7 bases respectively, with 9 bases between them. In its sample, this clonotype was seen once.

Sequenced: blood. The TCR sequence derives from a middle-aged woman in good health. The V gene is TRBV20-1, the J gene TRBJ1-6; D unclear. DNA of the CDR3: TGCAGTGCTAGACAGGAAGGAAATTCACCCCTCCACTTT. As protein: CSARQEGNSPLHF.